This TCR beta chain was obtained from a study of T cell responses to AZD1222 COVID-19 vaccine. Findings and limits, study-wide: Clonal diversity was possibly underestimated; the donors were predominantly white British and more often female.

The protocol was immunoSEQ multiplex PCR, while the TCRdb copy is restricted to in-frame clones and leaves out a portion. The repertoire includes more than 100,000 clones, roughly 90% of them detected once, and about 7.5% sits in the top ten. As concerns this clone: Its antigen is unidentified.

Germline CDR1 and CDR2: SGHRS and YFSETQ. The CDR3 extends over 13 amino acids. Between the trimmed V and J ends, which lost 4 bases and 1 base, there was a span of 9 bases. The TCR originated in an adult who received the AZD1222 COVID-19 vaccine. The gene calls are TRBV5-1 and TRBJ2-7, with D perhaps matching TRBD1 (6 bases). The specimen comprised peripheral blood, sampled 28 days after the second AZD1222 dose. The CDR3 DNA is TGCGCCAGCAGCCCGGGACAATCCTACGAGCAGTACTTC. Residues: CASSPGQSYEQYF.